Sequencing of this TCR beta chain was carried out in a study of OX40 agonist ivuxolimab in advanced cancers. CDR1 and CDR2 from the germline V gene are MGHDK and SYGVNS. There are 17 residues in the CDR3. Germline trimming cut 4 bases from V and 3 bases from J; bases unmatched to any gene: 8. Here immunoSEQ multiplex PCR was the method, and the copy in TCRdb shows in-frame clones only, minus some. The sample includes 150,000 to 170,000 clones, 90% to 95% of them seen just once. Specimen: CD4+ or CD8+ T cells sorted from blood, collected in a trial of the OX40 agonist ivuxolimab. This chain links TRBV25-1 with TRBJ2-1; 11 bases match TRBD2. The clonotype originates from an adult with an advanced solid tumor such as melanoma, head and neck, liver or kidney cancer. CDR3 protein: CASSAPSGRPHYNEQFF. The CDR3 bases are TGTGCCAGCAGTGCGCCTAGCGGGAGGCCTCACTACAATGAGCAGTTCTTC.